This T cell receptor beta chain was sequenced in a study of blood T cells in healthy people across ages (dated by TCRdb to about 2015). For context, the study as a whole: In model experiments, roughly one uniquely barcoded TCR beta cDNA molecule per two T cells was captured by template switching. To avoid experimental bias, donors of different ages were spread randomly across the sequencing lanes. The donors were split into four age groups: young (average around 15 years), middle-aged (around 40), aged (more than 55) and long-lived (roughly 80). The study measured age-related changes in TCR beta repertoire diversity using deep sequencing normalized with unique cDNA molecular identifiers. Two additional independent replicas of 1 million unique cDNA reads from the same blood draw were analyzed for two donors (one aged 18 to 30 and one aged 80 or older).

The CDR3 spans 17 residues, from the cysteine through the phenylalanine. Just CDR3 DNA is preserved here, 51 bases in frame from base 1. Via the germline V gene, CDR1 is ENHRY and CDR2 SYGVKD. V is pruned by 6 bases and J by 6 bases, leaving 13 bases of the junction without a gene match. Comment on this clonotype: Its antigen is currently not known. No much larger clone is present one base from it, and per-base qualities are unavailable.

Libraries were prepared through 5' RACE. These reads were obtained on an Illumina HiSeq 2500. The second PCR ran for about 6 to 12 cycles and used a J-beta primer mix along with a sample-barcoded 5' primer. A template-switch 5' adaptor carrying 12 random nucleotides introduced a unique molecular identifier onto each TCR beta cDNA molecule. Each sample yielded at least 3 million CDR3-containing paired-end reads. First-strand cDNA synthesis was performed from all RNA using the Mint cDNA synthesis kit, with priming by a TRBC-specific oligonucleotide. All cDNA was treated with uracil-DNA glycosylase and then went through a first 18-cycle PCR with the universal primers M1SS and BC2_uni_R. Per the authors' processing: For normalization, 1 million high-quality reads, each with a distinct molecular identifier, were randomly selected from each sample. Reads sharing molecular identifiers were discarded rather than binned into consensus sequences. MiTCR, set to a Q25 quality threshold and the strictest error-elimination algorithm, was used for CDR3 identification, clonotype clustering and error correction. A nonparametric unseen species model with Euler transformation was used to estimate lower-bound total TCR beta diversity. TCRdb itself trimmed the public reads at Q25 with fastp, ran MiXCR and retained productive beta chains. Duplicate CDR3 protein sequences are folded into a single record with the most common DNA and genes. For this entry, the V and J calls and clone size follow TCRdb and not the study's own pipeline. This sample lists 650,000 to 950,000 distinct CDR3 sequences; under 55% were detected once. Jointly, the top ten make up under 20% of the sample.

What the research found in general, with its limitations: As age increased, observed TCR beta diversity per million T cells dropped in a roughly linear way, and a significant reduction was already evident by age around 41. Estimates of total diversity based on one million sequenced T cells were regarded as lower bounds and as underestimates. Conclusive comparison of naive and antigen-experienced compartments was prevented by the profiling of bulk unsorted PBMCs. Compared with the aged group, more naive CD4+ T cells, fewer expanded clones and increased TCR diversity were shown by the long-lived group, suggesting age selection. The percentage of naive T cells measured by flow cytometry correlated strongly with observed TCR beta diversity. The CMV infection status of donors was not known, potentially confounding age-related changes in expanded clonotypes.

The roughly 38 donors, aged about 6 to 95 years, were systemically healthy Caucasian individuals from Russia. Each donor gave approximately 10 milliliters of peripheral blood, collected into EDTA-treated Vacutainer tubes. Ficoll-Paque density-gradient centrifugation was used to isolate PBMCs, with at least 7 million per sample. Trizol reagent was used to extract total RNA from PBMCs, with at least 5.5 micrograms per sample. The percentages of naive CD45RAhigh/CD27high T cells were determined by flow cytometry on a PBMC aliquot from every donor. This sequence originates from a man in his sixties in good health. This chain joins TRBV10-3 to TRBJ2-1; the junction holds 11 bases that match TRBD2. Sequenced: blood. In nucleotides, the sequence is TGTGCCATCAGCCCCAATACGGCTAGCGGGAGGTCCAATGAGCAGTTCTTC. Its translation is CAISPNTASGRSNEQFF.